The clone carrying this T cell receptor beta chain has more than one count but fewer than ten. Its antigen is still unknown. This sample was included in a study of blood T cells in healthy people across ages. Study-level findings and limits: Expanded clonotype changes were possibly confounded by unknown donor CMV status.

A second PCR, run for roughly 7 to 11 cycles, used a sample-barcoded 5' primer plus a J-beta primer mix. TCRdb fed the 5' RACE reads into MiXCR, producing one record per CDR3 protein. The sample lists some 1.1 million distinct CDR3 sequences; 35% to 40% were seen once. V was pared by 0 bases and J by 5 bases, with 13 bases between. Germline V gene data show CDR1 as DFQATT and CDR2 as SNEGSKA (reference sequence). The CDR3 runs to 14 residues. This TCR was sampled from a young man in good health. The J gene is TRBJ1-1, the V gene TRBV20-1; the D gene is possibly TRBD1 (5 bases). The sample was blood. CDR3 sequence reads: CSARDGALGTEAFF. CDR3 DNA: TGCAGTGCTAGAGACGGGGCCCTGGGGACTGAAGCTTTCTTT.